Listed below are T cell receptor beta chains from one sample, sequenced in a study of lymphopenia after photon versus proton radiotherapy. The method was immunoSEQ multiplex PCR; TCRdb's version includes in-frame clones alone and lacks a portion of them. The table lists 65,000 to 85,000 clones, 85% to 95% of them singletons. The source material was peripheral blood, sampled from a patient treated with photon-based radiotherapy. These receptors were obtained from a woman in her thirties or forties with cholangiocarcinoma. The CDR3 runs from the conserved cysteine through the conserved F or W. The D gene is left open where the match is weak. Expanded clones get a size class; other rows say once, few or many, or leave the size out.

V gene	clone size	J gene	D gene	CDR3 DNA	CDR3 protein
TRBV7-6	NA	TRBJ2-5	NA	TGTGCCAGCAGCTTAGGAGGTTGGGAGACCCAGTACTTC	CASSLGGWETQYF
TRBV2	NA	TRBJ1-1	TRBD1	TGTGCCAGCAGTGACGGGACAGCCCAAGAAACTGAAGCTTTCTTT	CASSDGTAQETEAFF
TRBV30	NA	TRBJ1-1	TRBD1	TGTGCCTGGAGTGTAATGGGCAGGGGGCGCGCCCGGGACACTGAAGCTTTCTTT	CAWSVMGRGRARDTEAFF
TRBV5-1	NA	TRBJ1-1	NA	TGCGCCAGCAGCTTGGTTTTGGGAAACACTGAAGCTTTCTTT	CASSLVLGNTEAFF
TRBV27	NA	TRBJ2-7	TRBD1	TGTGCCAGCAGTTTTCTGCAGGGGACAGGGTCATCCTACGAGCAGTACTTC	CASSFLQGTGSSYEQYF
TRBV7-3	NA	TRBJ1-1	NA	TGTGCCAGCAGCGTTAACGTAGACGCTGAAGCTTTCTTT	CASSVNVDAEAFF
TRBV4-1	NA	TRBJ1-2	TRBD1	TGCGCCAGCAGCCTCAAGGCGGACAGGGCTGACTATGGCTACACCTTC	CASSLKADRADYGYTF
TRBV11-3	NA	TRBJ2-3	TRBD2	TGTGCCAGCAGCTTAATGTCGGGGGGGCAGACAGATACGCAGTATTTT	CASSLMSGGQTDTQYF
TRBV19	NA	TRBJ1-5	NA	TGTGCCAGTAGTATGGTGGGTAGTAGCAATCAGCCCCAGCATTTT	CASSMVGSSNQPQHF
TRBV19	NA	TRBJ1-2	NA	TGTGCCAGTAGTATACCCAGCAGGGGCATTGGCTATGGCTACACCTTC	CASSIPSRGIGYGYTF
TRBV9	few	TRBJ1-2	NA	TGTGCCAGCAGCACAAACACAGGAAACTATGGCTACACCTTC	CASSTNTGNYGYTF
TRBV7-9	NA	TRBJ2-1	NA	TGTGCCAGCGGCGGCGAGGTTTATGAGCAGTTCTTC	CASGGEVYEQFF
TRBV7-2	NA	TRBJ2-1	NA	TGTGCCAGCAGCTTAGAAGCCCTGACAGCAGCATCGGAGCAGTTCTTC	CASSLEALTAASEQFF
TRBV18	NA	TRBJ1-4	NA	TGTGCCAGCTCACCACTCGAGGGGGGTGAAAAACTGTTTTTT	CASSPLEGGEKLFF
TRBV28	NA	TRBJ1-1	NA	TGTGCCCACAGAGAGTCGAACACTGAAGCTTTCTTT	CAHRESNTEAFF
TRBV7-2	NA	TRBJ1-1	NA	TGTGCCAGCAGCTTAGAATGGGTGTTGAACACTGAAGCTTTCTTT	CASSLEWVLNTEAFF
TRBV29-1	NA	TRBJ2-5	TRBD2	TGCAGCGTTGAGGGGGGGCAAGAGACCCAGTACTTC	CSVEGGQETQYF
TRBV28	NA	TRBJ1-1	NA	TGTGCCACCTTCAGGGCGAACACTGAAGCTTTCTTT	CATFRANTEAFF
TRBV9	NA	TRBJ2-1	NA	TGTGCCAGCAGCGTAGGACTTAACTCCTACAATGAGCAGTTCTTC	CASSVGLNSYNEQFF
TRBV6-5	NA	TRBJ1-3	TRBD1	TGTGCCATCCCGAGGGGGCGAGATTTT	CAIPRGRDF
TRBV30	NA	TRBJ2-7	TRBD1	TGTGCCTGGAGTGGGGTCGGGACAGGCTCCTACGAGCAGTACTTC	CAWSGVGTGSYEQYF
TRBV7-8	NA	TRBJ1-5	NA	TGTGCCAGCAGCTTAGGGCCCGGTCGGCCCCAGCATTTT	CASSLGPGRPQHF
TRBV30	NA	TRBJ2-7	NA	TGTGCCTGGAGTCCTAGTGCTTACGAGCAGTACTTC	CAWSPSAYEQYF
TRBV5-4	NA	TRBJ2-1	NA	TGTGCCAGCAGCTTTGTCGGGGGCCGGGACAATGAGCAGTTCTTC	CASSFVGGRDNEQFF
TRBV7-8	NA	TRBJ2-7	NA	TGTGCCAGCAGGACGGGAGTTTCCTACGAGCAGTACTTC	CASRTGVSYEQYF